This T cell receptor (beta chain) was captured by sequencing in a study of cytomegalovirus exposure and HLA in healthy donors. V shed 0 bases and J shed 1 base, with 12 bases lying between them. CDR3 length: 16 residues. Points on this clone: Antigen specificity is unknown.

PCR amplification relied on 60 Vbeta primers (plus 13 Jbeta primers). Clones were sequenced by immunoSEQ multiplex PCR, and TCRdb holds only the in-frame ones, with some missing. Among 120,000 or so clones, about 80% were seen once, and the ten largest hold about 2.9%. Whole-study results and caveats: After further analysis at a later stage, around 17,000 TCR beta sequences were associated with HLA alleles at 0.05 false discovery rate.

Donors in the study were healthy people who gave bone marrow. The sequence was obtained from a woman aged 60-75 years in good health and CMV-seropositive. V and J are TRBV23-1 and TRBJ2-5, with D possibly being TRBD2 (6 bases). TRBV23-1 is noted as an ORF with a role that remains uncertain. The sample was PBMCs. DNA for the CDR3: TGCGCCAGCAGTCAATCACTAGCAGAAACCCAAGAGACCCAGTACTTC. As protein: CASSQSLAETQETQYF.